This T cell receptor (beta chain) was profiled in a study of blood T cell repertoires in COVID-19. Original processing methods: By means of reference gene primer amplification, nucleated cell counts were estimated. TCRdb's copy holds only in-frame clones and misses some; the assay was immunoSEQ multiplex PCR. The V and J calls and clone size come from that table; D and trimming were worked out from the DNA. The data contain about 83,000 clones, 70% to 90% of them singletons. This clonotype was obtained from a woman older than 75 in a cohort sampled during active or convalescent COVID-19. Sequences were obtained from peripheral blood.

CDR3 bases: TGTGCCAGCAGTTTAGGGGGAGCGGGAGGGCCGCAAAATGAGCAGTTCTTC. It codes for CASSLGGAGGPQNEQFF. This rearrangement joins TRBV28 to TRBJ2-1, with 10 bases that match TRBD2. V trimming: 2 bases; J trimming: 7 bases; junction bases outside the gene matches: 11. This CDR3 comprises 17 residues. CDR1 and CDR2 (germline): MDHEN, SYDVKM. Variable domain in full (rest from reference TRBV28 and TRBJ2-1): DVKVTQSSRYLVKRTGEKVFLECVQDMDHENMFWYRQDPGLGLRLIYFSYDVKMKEKGDIPEGYSVSREKKERFSLILESASTNQTSMYLCASSLGGAGGPQNEQFFGPGTRLTVL.